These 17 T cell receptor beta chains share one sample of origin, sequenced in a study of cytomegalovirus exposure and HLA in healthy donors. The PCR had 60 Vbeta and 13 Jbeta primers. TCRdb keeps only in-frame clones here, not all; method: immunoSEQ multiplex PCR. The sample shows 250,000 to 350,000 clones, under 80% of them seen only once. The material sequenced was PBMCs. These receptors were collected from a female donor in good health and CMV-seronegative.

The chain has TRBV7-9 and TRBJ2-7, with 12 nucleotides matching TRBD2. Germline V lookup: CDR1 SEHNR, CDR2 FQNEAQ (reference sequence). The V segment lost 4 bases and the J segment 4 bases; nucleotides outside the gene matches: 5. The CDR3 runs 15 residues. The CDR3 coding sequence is TGTGCCAGCAGCTCTTGGACTAGCGGGATGTACGAGCAGTACTTC. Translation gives CASSSWTSGMYEQYF.

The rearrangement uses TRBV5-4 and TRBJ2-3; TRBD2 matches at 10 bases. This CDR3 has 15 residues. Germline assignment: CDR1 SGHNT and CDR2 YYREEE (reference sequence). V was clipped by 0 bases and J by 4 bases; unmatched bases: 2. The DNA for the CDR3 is TGTGCCAGCAGCTTGGTCCTAGCGGGAGCAGATACGCAGTATTTT. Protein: CASSLVLAGADTQYF.

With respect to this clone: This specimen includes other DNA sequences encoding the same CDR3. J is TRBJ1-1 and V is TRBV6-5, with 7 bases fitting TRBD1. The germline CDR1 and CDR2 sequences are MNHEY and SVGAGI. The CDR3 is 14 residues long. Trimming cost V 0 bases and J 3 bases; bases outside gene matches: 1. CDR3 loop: CASSYSRGDTEAFF. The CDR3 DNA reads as TGTGCCAGCAGTTACTCCAGGGGGGACACTGAAGCTTTCTTT.

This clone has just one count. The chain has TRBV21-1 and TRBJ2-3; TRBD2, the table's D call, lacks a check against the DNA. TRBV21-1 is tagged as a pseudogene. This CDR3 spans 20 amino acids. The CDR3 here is CASSKALWLAGGRQGGTQYF. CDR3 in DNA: TGTGCCAGCAGCAAAGCGCTTTGGCTAGCGGGAGGGAGGCAGGGGGGTACGCAGTATTTT.

CDR3 region: CASSDKGIARETQYF. The CDR3 coding sequence is TGTGCCAGCAGTGATAAGGGCATAGCGCGAGAGACCCAGTACTTC. The rearrangement uses TRBV2 and TRBJ2-5, with D perhaps matching TRBD2 (5 bases). V lost 3 bases, J lost 4 bases, and 15 bases lay in between. The germline V gene encodes CDR1 SNHLY and CDR2 FYNNEI. The CDR3 runs to 15 residues. Full variable domain (outside the CDR3, taken from reference TRBV2 and TRBJ2-5): EPEVTQTPSHQVTQMGQEVILRCVPISNHLYFYWYRQILGQKVEFLVSFYNNEISEKSEIFDDQFSVERPDGSNFTLKIRSTKLEDSAMYFCASSDKGIARETQYFGPGTRLLVL.

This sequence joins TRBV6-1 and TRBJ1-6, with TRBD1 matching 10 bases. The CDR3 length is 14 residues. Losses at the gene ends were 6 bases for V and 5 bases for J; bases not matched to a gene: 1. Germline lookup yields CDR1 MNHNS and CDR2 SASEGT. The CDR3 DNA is TGTGCCAGCAGGGGACAGGGGAATAATTCACCCCTCCACTTT. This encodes CASRGQGNNSPLHF.

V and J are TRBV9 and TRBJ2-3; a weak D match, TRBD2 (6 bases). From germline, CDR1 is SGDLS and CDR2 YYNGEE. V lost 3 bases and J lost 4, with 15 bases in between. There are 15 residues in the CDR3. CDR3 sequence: CASSDNRGTSDTQYF. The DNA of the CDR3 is TGTGCCAGCAGCGACAACCGGGGGACTTCAGATACGCAGTATTTT.

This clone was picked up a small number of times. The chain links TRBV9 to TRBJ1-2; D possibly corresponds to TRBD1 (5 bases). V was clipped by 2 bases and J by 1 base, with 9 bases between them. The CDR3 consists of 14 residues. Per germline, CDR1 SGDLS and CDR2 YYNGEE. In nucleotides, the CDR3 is TGTGCCAGCAGCGTGGGACTTCTTAACTATGGCTACACCTTC. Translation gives CASSVGLLNYGYTF.

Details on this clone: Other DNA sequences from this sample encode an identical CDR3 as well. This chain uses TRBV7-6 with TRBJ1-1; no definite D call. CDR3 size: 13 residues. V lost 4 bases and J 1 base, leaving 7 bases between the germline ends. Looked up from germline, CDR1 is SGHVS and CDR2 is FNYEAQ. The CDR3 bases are TGTGCCAGCAGCTCGACACCGAACACTGAAGCTTTCTTT. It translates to CASSSTPNTEAFF.

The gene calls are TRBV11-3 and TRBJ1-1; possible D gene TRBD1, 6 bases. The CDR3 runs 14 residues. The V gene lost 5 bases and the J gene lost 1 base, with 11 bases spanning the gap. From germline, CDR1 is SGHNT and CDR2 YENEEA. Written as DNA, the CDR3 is TGTGCCAGCAGCCCGGGGGGACAGAACACTGAAGCTTTCTTT. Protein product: CASSPGGQNTEAFF.

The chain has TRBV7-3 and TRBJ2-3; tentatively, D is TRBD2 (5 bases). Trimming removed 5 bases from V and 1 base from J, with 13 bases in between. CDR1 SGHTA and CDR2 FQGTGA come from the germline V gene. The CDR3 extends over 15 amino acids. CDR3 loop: CASSMTGSGTDTQYF. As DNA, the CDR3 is TGTGCCAGCAGCATGACGGGGAGCGGCACAGATACGCAGTATTTT.

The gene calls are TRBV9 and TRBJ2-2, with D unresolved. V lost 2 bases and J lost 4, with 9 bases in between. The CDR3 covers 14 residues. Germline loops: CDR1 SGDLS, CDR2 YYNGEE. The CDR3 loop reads CASSVAPVTGELFF. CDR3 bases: TGTGCCAGCAGCGTTGCCCCGGTCACCGGGGAGCTGTTTTTT.

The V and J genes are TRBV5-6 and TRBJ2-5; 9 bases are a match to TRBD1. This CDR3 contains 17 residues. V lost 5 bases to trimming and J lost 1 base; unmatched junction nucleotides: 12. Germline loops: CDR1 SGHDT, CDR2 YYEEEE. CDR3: CASRSIWDREFQETQYF. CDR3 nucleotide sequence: TGTGCCAGCAGATCAATTTGGGACAGGGAGTTCCAAGAGACCCAGTACTTC.

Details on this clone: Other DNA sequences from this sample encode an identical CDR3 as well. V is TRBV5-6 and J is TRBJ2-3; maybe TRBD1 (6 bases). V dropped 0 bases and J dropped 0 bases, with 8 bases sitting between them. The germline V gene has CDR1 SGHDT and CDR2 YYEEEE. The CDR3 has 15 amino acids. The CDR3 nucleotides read TGTGCCAGCAGCTTGGGCAGGGGAAGCACAGATACGCAGTATTTT. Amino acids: CASSLGRGSTDTQYF.

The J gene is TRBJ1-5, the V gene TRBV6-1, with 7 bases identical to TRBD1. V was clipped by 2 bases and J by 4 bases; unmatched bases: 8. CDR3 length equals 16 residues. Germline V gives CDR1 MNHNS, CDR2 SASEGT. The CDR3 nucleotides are TGTGCCAGCAGTGAACGACAGGGTGGAAGGAATCAGCCCCAGCATTTT. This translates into CASSERQGGRNQPQHF.

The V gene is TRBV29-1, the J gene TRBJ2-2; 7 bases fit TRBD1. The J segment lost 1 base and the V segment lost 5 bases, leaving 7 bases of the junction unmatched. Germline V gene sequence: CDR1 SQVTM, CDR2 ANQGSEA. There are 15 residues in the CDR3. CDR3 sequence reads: CSVRNTGVNTGELFF. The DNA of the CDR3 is TGCAGCGTTCGTAATACAGGGGTGAACACCGGGGAGCTGTTTTTT.

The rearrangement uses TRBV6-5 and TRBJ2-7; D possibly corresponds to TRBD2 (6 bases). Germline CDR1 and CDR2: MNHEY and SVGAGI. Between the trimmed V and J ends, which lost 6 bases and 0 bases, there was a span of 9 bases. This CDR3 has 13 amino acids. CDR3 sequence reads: CASRETSSYEQYF. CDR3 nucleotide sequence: TGTGCCAGCAGGGAGACTAGCTCCTACGAGCAGTACTTC.